A single sample is the source of the 11 T cell receptor beta chains below, sequenced in a study of shared clonotypes between healthy human individuals. TCRdb's copy holds only in-frame clones and misses some; the assay was immunoSEQ multiplex PCR. The sample has 2 million to 2.5 million clones, under 97% seen once. Sequencing used naive CD4+ T cells sorted from blood. Documented subset: CD45RA+ positively selected. The origin of the receptors is a man aged 18-30 years in good health.

The genes are TRBV6-6 and TRBJ1-3, with D tentatively TRBD1 (6 bases). Germline loops: CDR1 MNHNY, CDR2 SVGAGI (reference sequence). The length of the CDR3 is 16 residues. Trimming took off 0 bases at V and 0 bases at J, with 9 bases between the two ends. The CDR3 region has the DNA TGTGCCAGCAGTTACTCATGGGGGGCCTCTGGAAACACCATATATTTT. Protein sequence: CASSYSWGASGNTIYF.

In the case of this clone: A clone one base away is much larger, so this may be a read error. The chain has TRBV7-9 and TRBJ2-7; no definite D call. The CDR3 contains 11 residues. Between the trimmed V and J ends, which lost 4 bases and 3 bases, there was a span of 4 bases. Per germline, CDR1 SEHNR and CDR2 FQNEAQ (reference sequence). The CDR3 region has the DNA TGTGCCAGCAGCTCCTTCTACGAGCAGTACTTC. Translation gives CASSSFYEQYF.

This chain uses TRBV9 with TRBJ2-3, with 12 nucleotides matching TRBD2. Trimming at V came to 0 bases and at J to 0 bases, leaving 5 bases not matched to a gene. The germline V gene has CDR1 SGDLS and CDR2 YYNGEE. CDR3 length equals 18 residues. CDR3 bases: TGTGCCAGCAGCGTAGTGGCTAGCGGGGGGGCCAGCACAGATACGCAGTATTTT. It specifies CASSVVASGGASTDTQYF.

The chain carries TRBV5-1 and TRBJ2-2, with no clear D. The V end lost 3 bases, the J end lost 3 bases, and 12 bases lay between the germline ends. The CDR3 runs 15 residues. Germline V CDR1 and CDR2: SGHRS, YFSETQ. The CDR3 bases are TGCGCCAGCAGCTGGGCGCGGAGCGACACCGGGGAGCTGTTTTTT. Translated: CASSWARSDTGELFF.

V and J are TRBV5-1 and TRBJ2-7; TRBD2 might be the D (6 bases). Germline CDR1 and CDR2: SGHRS and YFSETQ. There are 12 residues in the CDR3. Between the trimmed V and J ends, which lost 5 bases and 5 bases, there was a span of 11 bases. CDR3 amino acids: CASRDSGDEQYF. CDR3 DNA: TGCGCCAGCAGAGACTCGGGGGACGAGCAGTACTTC.

The chain couples TRBV4-1 to TRBJ1-3; D might be TRBD1 (6 bases). Germline V gene data show CDR1 as MGHRA and CDR2 as YSYEKL. The CDR3 length is 15 residues. Trimming took off 0 bases at V and 7 bases at J, with 13 bases between the two ends. Here the CDR3 reads CASSQETGHGNTIYF. The CDR3 nucleotides are TGCGCCAGCAGCCAAGAAACGGGACACGGGAACACCATATATTTT.

This clone occurred a few times. This chain uses TRBV6-1 with TRBJ1-1, with 8 bases identical to TRBD1. This CDR3 is built from 15 residues. V lost 6 bases to trimming and J lost 1 base; unmatched junction nucleotides: 7. The germline gives CDR1 MNHNS, CDR2 SASEGT. In nucleotides, the CDR3 is TGTGCCAGCAGGCTCGAACAGGGGGAGAACACTGAAGCTTTCTTT. It translates to CASRLEQGENTEAFF.

This clone appeared once. The V call is TRBV5-1, the J call TRBJ2-2, with a possible D match to TRBD1 (5 bases). V was trimmed by 8 bases and J by 1 base, leaving 12 bases between them. Germline values: CDR1 SGHRS, CDR2 YFSETQ. The CDR3 consists of 14 residues. In DNA form, the CDR3 reads TGCGCCAGTGCGGACACTGGGAACACCGGGGAGCTGTTTTTT. Translating it yields CASADTGNTGELFF.

This clone appeared a few times. CDR3 sequence reads: CAIGQQETQYF. DNA of the CDR3: TGTGCCATAGGACAGCAAGAGACCCAGTACTTC. The chain couples TRBV10-3 to TRBJ2-5; a possible D gene is TRBD1 (6 bases). From germline, CDR1 is ENHRY and CDR2 SYGVKD. V shed 9 bases and J shed 2 bases, with 7 bases lying between them. The CDR3 is made up of 11 amino acids.

This clone was observed a single time. This chain uses TRBV6-6 with TRBJ1-1; 7 bases are shared with TRBD1. Germline CDR1 MNHNY, CDR2 SVGAGI (reference sequence). V lost 6 bases and J lost 4; bases outside the gene matches: 11. The CDR3 extends over 15 amino acids. As DNA, the CDR3 is TGTGCCAGCAGGACAGCACCAGGGGGGAGCACTGAAGCTTTCTTT. It translates to CASRTAPGGSTEAFF.

The V gene is TRBV18, the J gene TRBJ2-3; D unclear. Germline lookup yields CDR1 KGHSH and CDR2 LQKENI. This CDR3 spans 13 amino acids. With 5 bases removed from V and 1 base from J, the gap between germline ends came to 7 bases. The CDR3 spells CASSAYRTDTQYF. The CDR3 nucleotides are TGTGCCAGCTCAGCGTATCGCACAGATACGCAGTATTTT.